These T cell receptor beta chains were read from a single sample in a study of T cells expressing NK-cell markers. From the 5' RACE reads, TCRdb lists one entry per CDR3 protein and no DNA. The ten top clones account for less than 7.5%, within a sample of almost 450,000 distinct CDR3 sequences. Sequencing was done on a sample of blood T cells: a sorted CD56 or NKG2C T cell subset, CD4+ or CD8+ T cells, or bulk PBMC T cells (not recorded which). The receptors come from a woman aged 18 to 75 in good health. CDR3s include the opening cysteine and the closing phenylalanine or tryptophan.

TRBV28	17	TRBJ2-7	CASSPTPPSGISYEQYF
TRBV11-2	16	TRBJ2-3	CASSFRVADTTDTQYF
TRBV20-1	14	TRBJ2-4	CSARVEGGGNIQYF
TRBV29-1	11	TRBJ2-2	CSAWRGAELFF
TRBV2	14	TRBJ2-2	CASISRGNTGELFF
TRBV12-3/TRBV12-4	13	TRBJ1-4	CASSLLTVEKLFF
TRBV3-1	14	TRBJ2-7	CASSQSDRGREQYF
TRBV14	16	TRBJ1-4	CASSPPGRGTNEKLFF
TRBV30	13	TRBJ1-1	CAWRLGGNTEAFF
TRBV9	14	TRBJ1-1	CASSVDSGNTEAFF
TRBV4-3	15	TRBJ1-2	CASSPRTAANYGYTF
TRBV27	16	TRBJ2-7	CASSKKRQAYSYEQYF
TRBV7-2	16	TRBJ2-2	CASSLVGTTNTGELFF
TRBV6-2/TRBV6-3	12	TRBJ1-2	CASRTGLYGYTF
TRBV5-1	12	TRBJ2-4	CANGTLKNIQYF
TRBV3-1	17	TRBJ2-1	CASSRLAGGPELYEQFF
TRBV6-1	14	TRBJ2-7	CASSSHTGVYEQYF
TRBV2	15	TRBJ2-7	CASSVGGRRSYEQYF
TRBV5-1	15	TRBJ1-1	CASSSTFGLGTEAFF
TRBV28	16	TRBJ2-3	CASTLSWREYTDTQYF
TRBV25-1	14	TRBJ2-2	CASSRQGAGGELFF
TRBV5-1	14	TRBJ1-2	CASSLGAENYGYTF
TRBV20-1	14	TRBJ1-1	CSANKYLGFTEAFF
TRBV7-9	14	TRBJ1-1	CAGTITGGATEAFF
TRBV12-3/TRBV12-4	15	TRBJ2-7	CASSPSLADTYEQYF
TRBV4-3	17	TRBJ2-5	CASSQEAGLAGPETQYF
TRBV28	16	TRBJ1-1	CASRPDRGLMNTEAFF
TRBV28	15	TRBJ1-5	CASSWGGVLNQPQHF
TRBV12-3/TRBV12-4	16	TRBJ2-1	CASSPTRGQGGNEQFF
TRBV28	17	TRBJ2-1	CASSSPLGQGLTDEQFF
TRBV24-1	16	TRBJ2-1	CATSDRQRMPYNEQFF
TRBV12-3/TRBV12-4	12	TRBJ1-5	CASSTGVQPQHF
TRBV20-1	13	TRBJ2-3	CSARGQGPDTQYF
TRBV29-1	11	TRBJ1-2	CSVEGAGGYTF
TRBV3-1	13	TRBJ2-3	CASRRQTDNTQYF
TRBV9	15	TRBJ2-3	CASSVGGDSTDTQYF
TRBV12-3/TRBV12-4	16	TRBJ1-4	CASSARQGRWLEKLFF
TRBV6-4	14	TRBJ2-1	CASRREGGHNEQFF
TRBV4-3	14	TRBJ2-3	CASSQDLGTDTQYF
TRBV5-1	15	TRBJ2-7	CASSLALGPLREQYF
TRBV29-1	14	TRBJ1-2	CSDTNDRSRYGYTF
TRBV28	16	TRBJ2-3	CASTELSGLGTDTQYF
TRBV12-3/TRBV12-4	13	TRBJ1-2	CASSLGQEAGTSF
TRBV20-1	14	TRBJ1-1	CSATPTGVNTEAFF
TRBV25-1	15	TRBJ1-1	CASSAYAFSGTEAFF
TRBV15	15	TRBJ2-1	CATSLAGQSYNEQFF
TRBV5-6	15	TRBJ2-7	CASSLDSGLAYEQYF